The 17 T cell receptor beta chains in this list originate from one sample, sequenced in a study of T-cell reconstitution after alpha-beta-depleted transplantation in children. Researchers prepared the TCRbeta library using unique molecular identifiers, the study reports. TCRdb re-called the PCR reads with MiXCR, one entry per CDR3 protein. The sample consists of roughly 400,000 distinct CDR3 sequences, roughly 44% of them appearing once. The sample was PBMCs, taken before TCRalphabeta/CD19-depleted stem cell transplant. Source of these receptors: a girl under 10 years old with aplastic anemia, due to receive a stem cell transplant.

The chain has TRBV6-1 and TRBJ2-3; 7 positions agree with TRBD2. The CDR3 is made up of 13 amino acids. V shed 7 bases and J 6 bases; nucleotides not matched to a gene: 7. CDR1 MNHNS and CDR2 SASEGT come from the germline V gene. The CDR3 region has the DNA TGTGCCAGCACCTCCAGCGGGATGGATACGCAGTATTTT. Protein: CASTSSGMDTQYF.

This clonotype was counted many times. The chain links TRBV7-3 to TRBJ2-3; TRBD2 matches 15 bases. Trimming removed 3 bases from V and 2 bases from J; junction bases left unmatched: 6. The CDR3 runs to 18 residues. In germline, CDR1 is SGHTA, CDR2 FQGTGA. This CDR3 reads CASSLGLAGGTNTDTQYF. In DNA form, the CDR3 reads TGTGCCAGCAGCTTGGGACTAGCGGGGGGAACTAACACAGATACGCAGTATTTT.

The V and J genes are TRBV30 and TRBJ2-1, with D maybe TRBD2 (6 bases). Deletions cut 0 bases from V and 2 bases from J, with 11 bases between. This CDR3 has 15 residues. CDR1 is GTSNPN and CDR2 is SVGIG in the germline V gene (reference sequence). CDR3 bases: TGTGCCTGGAGTGTTGGGGGAGGCACCTACAATGAGCAGTTCTTC. It specifies CAWSVGGGTYNEQFF.

This clonotype has ten or more counts. The CDR3 spells CSARDGRRSYSFYGYTF. The CDR3 DNA is TGCAGTGCTAGAGATGGTCGCAGGTCCTACAGCTTCTATGGCTACACCTTC. The chain couples TRBV20-1 to TRBJ1-2; D ambiguous. Looked up from germline, CDR1 is DFQATT and CDR2 is SNEGSKA (reference sequence). Trimming took off 0 bases at V and 4 bases at J, with 21 bases between the two ends. CDR3 length: 17 amino acids.

This clonotype was detected many times. The rearrangement joins TRBV7-9 to TRBJ2-7; TRBD2 aligns across 11 bases. Germline loops: CDR1 SEHNR, CDR2 FQNEAQ (reference sequence). Unmatched junction bases numbered 3, after V lost 5 bases and J lost 0 bases. The CDR3 loop spans 15 amino acids. CDR3 in amino acids: CASSTTSGDSYEQYF. The CDR3 coding sequence is TGTGCCAGCAGCACGACTAGCGGGGACTCCTACGAGCAGTACTTC.

This clonotype was observed many times. This sequence joins TRBV20-1 and TRBJ2-2; D is uncertain. Germline V CDR1 and CDR2: DFQATT, SNEGSKA (reference sequence). This CDR3 has 13 residues. V lost 4 bases to trimming and J lost 4 bases, with 10 bases between them. The CDR3 protein is CSANSYSTGELFF. The CDR3 DNA follows: TGCAGTGCTAATAGCTATTCCACCGGGGAGCTGTTTTTT.

This chain joins TRBV5-1 and TRBJ1-1; D unresolved. V shed 7 bases and J shed 5 bases, with 15 bases lying between them. This CDR3 region has 13 residues. CDR1 is SGHRS and CDR2 is YFSETQ in the germline V gene. Here the CDR3 DNA reads TGCGCCAGCCGCGAAGCACAGTCGACTGAAGCTTTCTTT. Amino acid sequence: CASREAQSTEAFF. The entire variable domain, with the rest obtained from reference TRBV5-1 and TRBJ1-1, is as follows: KAGVTQTPRYLIKTRGQQVTLSCSPISGHRSVSWYQQTPGQGLQFLFEYFSETQRNKGNFPGRFSGRQFSNSRSEMNVSTLELGDSALYLCASREAQSTEAFFGQGTRLTVV.

This clonotype has ten or more counts. As DNA, the CDR3 is TGTGCCAGCAGCTTCCAGCCCTTTACAGGGTACAACGAGCAGTACTTC. Translation: CASSFQPFTGYNEQYF. This chain joins TRBV7-2 and TRBJ2-7; D possibly corresponds to TRBD1 (6 bases). This CDR3 has 16 residues. Between the trimmed V and J ends, which lost 3 bases and 5 bases, there was a span of 20 bases. Germline lookup yields CDR1 SGHTA and CDR2 FQGNSA.

The J gene is TRBJ2-7, the V gene TRBV6-5, with 9 bases matching TRBD2. This CDR3 comprises 14 residues. V dropped 4 bases and J dropped 6; count of bases not matched to a gene: 7. CDR1 is MNHEY, CDR2 SVGAGI, per germline. The CDR3 DNA reads as TGTGCCAGCAGTTCAGCTAGCGGGACGGTCGAGCAGTACTTC. Its protein is CASSSASGTVEQYF.

V and J are TRBV6-5 and TRBJ2-2, with D unresolved. Germline CDR1 reads MNHEY; CDR2 reads SVGAGI. This CDR3 is built from 13 residues. V was shortened by 3 bases and J by 2 bases, with 4 bases between the two germline ends. CDR3 in DNA: TGTGCCAGCAGTTATTATAACACCGGGGAGCTGTTTTTT. It yields the protein CASSYYNTGELFF.

This clonotype was counted between two and nine times. This rearrangement joins TRBV29-1 to TRBJ2-3; the D is unclear. Trimming took 3 bases from V and 5 from J, leaving 6 bases between them. Germline-derived CDR1 and CDR2 are SQVTM and ANQGSEA. The CDR3 consists of 11 residues. For the CDR3, the DNA is TGCAGCGTTGACCTCAGAGATACGCAGTATTTT. It yields the protein CSVDLRDTQYF.

The CDR3 loop reads CASSSTKGVAYEQYF. CDR3 coding DNA: TGTGCCAGCAGTTCCACCAAGGGCGTAGCCTACGAGCAGTACTTC. The rearrangement uses TRBV28 and TRBJ2-7; D not resolved. Germline-derived CDR1 and CDR2 are MDHEN and SYDVKM. This CDR3 spans 15 amino acids. Deletions cut 4 bases from V and 2 bases from J, with 15 bases between.

The rearrangement links TRBV6-2 or TRBV6-3 to TRBJ2-3; 12 nucleotides line up with TRBD2. This CDR3 spans 15 amino acids. CDR1 MNHEY and CDR2 SVGEGT come from the germline V gene. Losses at the gene ends were 6 bases for V and 3 bases for J; bases not matched to a gene: 4. The CDR3, as DNA: TGTGCCAGCAGCAAACTAGCGGGAGGAACAGATACGCAGTATTTT. Its protein is CASSKLAGGTDTQYF.

The sample holds many counts of this clonotype. CDR3 nucleotides: TGTGCCAGCAGGACAGTAACCTATAATTCACCCCTCCACTTT. This gives the protein CASRTVTYNSPLHF. The gene calls are TRBV28 and TRBJ1-6, with D perhaps TRBD1 (5 bases). The CDR3 runs to 14 residues. Germline CDR1 reads MDHEN; CDR2 reads SYDVKM. V lost 6 bases and J lost 2, with 8 bases in between. Full variable domain (outside the CDR3, taken from reference TRBV28 and TRBJ1-6): DVKVTQSSRYLVKRTGEKVFLECVQDMDHENMFWYRQDPGLGLRLIYFSYDVKMKEKGDIPEGYSVSREKKERFSLILESASTNQTSMYLCASRTVTYNSPLHFGNGTRLTVT.

Many counts were recorded for this clonotype. V gene TRBV7-9 combines with J gene TRBJ2-3; 12 positions agree with TRBD2. The CDR3 is made up of 16 amino acids. The V segment lost 7 bases and the J segment 6 bases; nucleotides outside the gene matches: 11. CDR1 is SEHNR, CDR2 FQNEAQ, per germline (reference sequence). The CDR3 DNA reads as TGTGCCAGCACCCCAGGAGCCACTAGCGGGAGGGATACGCAGTATTTT. Translation gives CASTPGATSGRDTQYF. Together with reference TRBV7-9 and TRBJ2-3, the CDR3 gives the full variable domain: DTGVSQNPRHKITKRGQNVTFRCDPISEHNRLYWYRQTLGQGPEFLTYFQNEAQLEKSRLLSDRFSAERPKGSFSTLEIQRTEQGDSAMYLCASTPGATSGRDTQYFGPGTRLTVL.

This clonotype has just a few counts. The chain uses TRBV9 and TRBJ2-3, with D unresolved. Germline V gene lookup returns CDR1 SGDLS and CDR2 YYNGEE. V was cut by 1 base and J by 1 base, with 13 bases left in between. This CDR3 has 16 residues. CDR3 bases: TGTGCCAGCAGCGTAAACGCCAGGATAGGCACAGATACGCAGTATTTT. As protein: CASSVNARIGTDTQYF.

The chain employs TRBV7-4 and TRBJ2-3; 9 bases are shared with TRBD2. The J segment lost 7 bases and the V segment lost 1 base, leaving 6 bases of the junction unmatched. Looked up from germline, CDR1 is SGHVT and CDR2 is SQSDAQ. The CDR3 contains 15 residues. The CDR3 loop reads CASSLGGTSLNTQYF. In DNA form, the CDR3 reads TGTGCCAGCAGCTTAGGGGGGACTAGCTTGAATACGCAGTATTTT.